These 20 T cell receptor beta chains share one sample of origin, sequenced in a study of neurological immune-mediated disorders. Each CDR3 protein is one row after TCRdb ran MiXCR on the 5' RACE reads. The data hold more than 45,000 distinct CDR3 sequences, with 4% to 5.5% observed a single time. Source material: PBMCs. All receptors derive from a man over 45 with multiple sclerosis.

In the case of this clonotype: This may arise from a read error, as a much more abundant clone is one base away. This sequence joins TRBV28 and TRBJ2-7, with D possibly called TRBD1 or TRBD2 (5 bases each). Looked up from germline, CDR1 is MDHEN and CDR2 is SYDVKM. The ends were cut back, 7 bases at V and 5 bases at J, with 12 bases in the middle. The CDR3 sequence is 12 residues long. The CDR3 DNA sequence: TGTGCCAGCACGGAAAGGGGAGACGAGCAGTACTTC. Amino acid sequence: CASTERGDEQYF.

Only a few counts were recorded for this clonotype. V is TRBV5-1 and J is TRBJ2-3; no definite D call. CDR1 is SGHRS and CDR2 is YFSETQ in the germline V gene. Between the trimmed V and J ends, which lost 2 bases and 1 base, there was a span of 8 bases. This CDR3 spans 14 amino acids. The CDR3: CASSFSLGTDTQYF. In DNA form, the CDR3 reads TGCGCCAGCAGCTTTAGTCTGGGCACAGATACGCAGTATTTT.

This clonotype was counted a few times. The rearrangement uses TRBV20-1 and TRBJ2-7; D not resolved. The CDR3 has 13 residues. Looked up from germline, CDR1 is DFQATT and CDR2 is SNEGSKA (reference sequence). V lost 2 bases, J lost 6 bases, and 14 bases lay in between. CDR3 DNA sequence: TGCAGTGCTAGAAGTCCTCAGCGAAGCGAGCAGTACTTC. This encodes CSARSPQRSEQYF.

This clonotype was seen only a few times. The chain is built from TRBV7-9 and TRBJ2-3; D is possibly TRBD2 (5 bases). Per germline, CDR1 SEHNR and CDR2 FQNEAQ (reference sequence). Trimming shortened V by 7 bases and J by 3 bases, and 11 bases separated the two germline ends. CDR3 length: 13 residues. CDR3 coding DNA: TGTGCCAGCACCCCGGGGAATACAGATACGCAGTATTTT. Translated: CASTPGNTDTQYF.

This clonotype was detected many times. This rearrangement joins TRBV27 to TRBJ2-7; a possible D gene is TRBD1 (5 bases). Per germline, CDR1 MNHEY and CDR2 SMNVEV (reference sequence). V lost 5 bases, J lost 6 bases, and 11 bases lay in between. The CDR3 runs 12 residues. This CDR3 is CASSVRGSEQYF. DNA for the CDR3: TGTGCCAGCAGTGTTAGGGGATCCGAGCAGTACTTC.

In its sample, this clonotype was seen many times. The J gene is TRBJ1-6, the V gene TRBV7-8, with no clear D. Germline lookup yields CDR1 SGHVS and CDR2 FQNEAQ. Trimming took 1 base from V and 0 from J, leaving 7 bases between them. The CDR3 runs to 16 residues. CDR3 loop: CASSLVGGSYNSPLHF. DNA of the CDR3: TGTGCCAGCAGCTTAGTTGGAGGCTCCTATAATTCACCCCTCCACTTT.

Ten or more counts support this clonotype. The chain has TRBV5-1 and TRBJ1-5; D perhaps matches TRBD1 (5 bases). V was trimmed by 4 bases and J by 4 bases, leaving 12 bases between them. CDR3 length equals 14 residues. CDR1 and CDR2 (germline): SGHRS, YFSETQ. The chain's CDR3 is CASSPHDRNQPQHF. Here the CDR3 DNA reads TGCGCCAGCAGCCCACACGACAGAAATCAGCCCCAGCATTTT.

This clonotype was seen at least ten times. The CDR3 reads CASSPVSGGNTGELFF. Here the CDR3 DNA reads TGTGCCAGCAGCCCAGTCAGCGGGGGAAACACCGGGGAGCTGTTTTTT. This sequence joins TRBV7-8 and TRBJ2-2; 8 positions match TRBD2. This CDR3 has 16 residues. CDR1 is SGHVS and CDR2 is FQNEAQ in the germline V gene. After removal of 5 bases from V and 2 bases from J, the junction contained 7 bases not matched to a gene.

This chain connects TRBV20-1 to TRBJ2-7; D is unclear. Trimming took 4 bases from V and 11 from J, leaving 9 bases between them. Germline CDR1 DFQATT, CDR2 SNEGSKA (reference sequence). This CDR3 is 9 amino acids long. The CDR3 bases are TGCAGTGCTAATCCCATGGAGTACTTC. It is translated as CSANPMEYF.

This clonotype has more than one count but fewer than ten. This chain joins TRBV5-1 and TRBJ2-3; 8 bases line up with TRBD2. CDR1 is SGHRS, CDR2 YFSETQ, per germline. After removal of 3 bases from V and 0 bases from J, the junction contained 0 bases not matched to a gene. This CDR3 has 14 residues. CDR3: CASSSGGSTDTQYF. CDR3 bases: TGCGCCAGCAGCTCGGGGGGGAGCACAGATACGCAGTATTTT.

In this sample, this clonotype turned up a few times. The chain couples TRBV20-1 to TRBJ2-7, with a possible D match to TRBD1 (6 bases). CDR3 size: 13 residues. V lost 0 bases, J lost 4 bases, and 10 bases lay in between. Germline CDR1 DFQATT, CDR2 SNEGSKA (reference sequence). The CDR3 bases are TGCAGTGCTAGAGACCTGGGGGCTTACGAGCAGTACTTC. This encodes CSARDLGAYEQYF.

The gene calls are TRBV20-1 and TRBJ2-5, with 12 bases matching TRBD2. Trimming removed 6 bases from V and 1 base from J; junction bases left unmatched: 6. This CDR3 spans 15 amino acids. Germline V gene data show CDR1 as DFQATT and CDR2 as SNEGSKA (reference sequence). For the CDR3, the DNA is TGCAGTGCCTCACTAGCGGGAGGTTCCCAAGAGACCCAGTACTTC. Encoded protein: CSASLAGGSQETQYF.

The sample holds many counts of this clonotype. This chain connects TRBV11-2 to TRBJ2-3; 8 positions match TRBD2. Per the germline V gene, CDR1 is SGHAT and CDR2 is FQNNGV. CDR3 length: 16 residues. The V gene end was trimmed by 5 bases and the J gene end by 2 bases; junction bases not matched to a gene: 9. The CDR3 spells CASSRGGTRVTDTQYF. Here the CDR3 DNA reads TGTGCCAGCAGCCGGGGGGGGACTAGGGTCACAGATACGCAGTATTTT.

The J gene is TRBJ2-5, the V gene TRBV27, with 7 nucleotides matching TRBD1. The CDR3 has 13 residues. Trimming at V came to 6 bases and at J to 1 base, leaving 2 bases not matched to a gene. The germline V gene has CDR1 MNHEY and CDR2 SMNVEV (reference sequence). In DNA form, the CDR3 reads TGTGCCAGCAGGTACAGGGGCCAAGAGACCCAGTACTTC. Its translation: CASRYRGQETQYF.

This clonotype was detected many times. The chain is built from TRBV20-1 and TRBJ2-1; no clear D gene. This CDR3 is 12 amino acids long. Trimming pared 5 bases from V and 0 bases from J, leaving 5 bases between. The germline V gene encodes CDR1 DFQATT and CDR2 SNEGSKA (reference sequence). The CDR3 DNA sequence: TGCAGTGCTTCAATCTCCTACAATGAGCAGTTCTTC. Translating gives CSASISYNEQFF.

This clonotype was detected ten times or more. The J gene is TRBJ2-7, the V gene TRBV4-1; 9 nucleotides match TRBD2. V shed 1 base and J 6 bases; nucleotides not matched to a gene: 13. CDR1 is MGHRA, CDR2 YSYEKL, per germline. The CDR3 is 17 residues long. CDR3 bases: TGCGCCAGCAGCCAAGCCCCCCCAGAGATTAGCGGGGGCGAGCAGTACTTC. Translating it yields CASSQAPPEISGGEQYF.

This clonotype occurred many times. V and J are TRBV28 and TRBJ2-1; 7 bases map to TRBD1. Germline loops: CDR1 MDHEN, CDR2 SYDVKM. Germline trimming cut 2 bases from V and 7 bases from J; bases unmatched to any gene: 14. The CDR3 loop spans 17 amino acids. The CDR3 DNA sequence: TGTGCCAGCAGTTTAATCGCGACAGGGACAGTCAAAAATGAGCAGTTCTTC. Translated: CASSLIATGTVKNEQFF.

The chain joins TRBV7-3 to TRBJ2-7; D may be TRBD2 (5 bases). Germline values: CDR1 SGHTA, CDR2 FQGTGA. CDR3 length equals 14 residues. V lost 5 bases, J lost 7 bases, and 18 bases lay in between. DNA for the CDR3: TGTGCCAGCAGCCCCGGTGGGCCGACGGGAGAGCAGTACTTC. Its protein product is CASSPGGPTGEQYF.

This clonotype was observed many times. V is TRBV29-1 and J is TRBJ2-7, with D perhaps TRBD2 (7 bases). This CDR3 has 12 amino acids. V lost 5 bases to trimming and J lost 1 base, with 9 bases between them. Germline V gives CDR1 SQVTM, CDR2 ANQGSEA. The CDR3 loop reads CSVRGGSYEQYF. The CDR3 DNA sequence: TGCAGCGTTAGGGGGGGGTCCTACGAGCAGTACTTC.

This clonotype occurred a few times. V is TRBV7-2 and J is TRBJ1-2, with no clear D. Germline loops: CDR1 SGHTA, CDR2 FQGNSA. V shed 3 bases and J shed 5 bases, with 16 bases lying between them. The CDR3 spans 15 residues. CDR3 in DNA: TGTGCCAGCAGCTTTTCCGCGGGAAGAGAATATGGCTACACCTTC. Translating it yields CASSFSAGREYGYTF. Full variable domain (remainder filled in from reference TRBV7-2 and TRBJ1-2): GAGVSQSPSNKVTEKGKDVELRCDPISGHTALYWYRQSLGQGLEFLIYFQGNSAPDKSGLPSDRFSAERTGGSVSTLTIQRTQQEDSAVYLCASSFSAGREYGYTFGSGTRLTVV.